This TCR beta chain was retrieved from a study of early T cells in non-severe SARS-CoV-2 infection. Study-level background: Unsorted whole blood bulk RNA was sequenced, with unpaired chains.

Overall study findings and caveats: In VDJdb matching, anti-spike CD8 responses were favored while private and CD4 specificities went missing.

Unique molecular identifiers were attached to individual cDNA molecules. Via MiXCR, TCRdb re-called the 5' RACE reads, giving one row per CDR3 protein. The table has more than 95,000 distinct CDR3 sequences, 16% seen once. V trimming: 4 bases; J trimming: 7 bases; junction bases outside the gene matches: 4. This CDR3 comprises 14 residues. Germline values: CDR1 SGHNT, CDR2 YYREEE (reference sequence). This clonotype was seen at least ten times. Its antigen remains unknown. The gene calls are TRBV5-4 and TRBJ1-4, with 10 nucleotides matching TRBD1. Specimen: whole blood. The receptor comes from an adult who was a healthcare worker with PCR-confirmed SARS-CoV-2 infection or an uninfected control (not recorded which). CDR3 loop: CASSRQGALEKLFF. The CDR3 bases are TGTGCCAGCAGCCGACAGGGGGCGCTTGAAAAACTGTTTTTT.